The rows below give T cell receptor beta chains drawn from one sample of a study. TCRdb processed the 5' RACE reads anew with MiXCR; each CDR3 protein has one entry. The repertoire includes around 4,800 distinct CDR3 sequences, approximately 72% of them detected once, and roughly 4.2% sits in the top ten. Sequencing was carried out using Tregs sorted from blood. The receptors come from a female donor with breast cancer. The CDR3 runs from the conserved cysteine through the conserved F or W. Fields, in order: clone size, D gene, J gene, V gene, CDR3 DNA, CDR3 protein. A D gene is named only where the DNA matches it firmly. Some rows mark clone size as missing; the rest say once, few, many or name a class of expanded clone.

NA | NA | TRBJ2-1 | TRBV4-1 | TGCGCCAGCAGCCAGCGGGCGCCCGAGGTCGGGTCCTACAATGAGCAGTTCTTC | CASSQRAPEVGSYNEQFF
NA | NA | TRBJ2-7 | TRBV6-5 | TGTGCCAGCAAGGGACGGGAAAGCTACGAGCAGTACTTC | CASKGRESYEQYF
NA | TRBD2 | TRBJ2-1 | TRBV7-3 | TGTGCCAGCAGCATAGCGGGGGGGCCCTACAATGAGCAGTTCTTC | CASSIAGGPYNEQFF
NA | NA | TRBJ2-7 | TRBV20-1 | TGCAGTGCTAGAGAGTCGTACTACGAGCAGCACTTC | CSARESYYEQHF
NA | NA | TRBJ2-7 | TRBV5-5 | TGTGCCAGCAGCTTGGTATCGGCGGAAACCTACGAGCAGTACTTC | CASSLVSAETYEQYF
few | NA | TRBJ2-1 | TRBV4-1 | TGCGCCAGCAGCCAAGCAGGGAATGAGCAGTTCTTC | CASSQAGNEQFF
NA | NA | TRBJ2-1 | TRBV4-1 | TGCGCCAGCAGCCAAGTCCTCCAGTGGGGTGGGGATGAGCAGTTCTTC | CASSQVLQWGGDEQFF
NA | TRBD1 | TRBJ1-2 | TRBV6-5 | TGTGCCAGCAGTTACTGGGACAGGTCCATACTAGATTATGGCTACACCTTC | CASSYWDRSILDYGYTF
NA | NA | TRBJ2-7 | TRBV4-1 | TGCGCCAGCAGCCAAGTCGCGGCTAGTTCTGGGGACCAGTACTTC | CASSQVAASSGDQYF
NA | TRBD2 | TRBJ2-1 | TRBV6-1 | TGTGCCAGCAGTGTAAAGGCTAGCGGAATTTCCTACAATGAGCAGTTCTTC | CASSVKASGISYNEQFF
NA | TRBD1 | TRBJ2-7 | TRBV10-1 | TGCGCCAGCAGTGTTACAGGGGACTACGAGCAGTACTTC | CASSVTGDYEQYF
NA | NA | TRBJ2-7 | TRBV15 | TGTGCCACCAGCGCCGGGACCACCGACATTTCCTACGAGCAGTACTTC | CATSAGTTDISYEQYF
NA | NA | TRBJ2-5 | TRBV5-6 | TGTGCCAGCAGCTTGGACAGAACCCAAGAGACCCAGTACTTC | CASSLDRTQETQYF
NA | TRBD1 | TRBJ2-1 | TRBV4-1 | TGCGCCAGCAGCCAAGTTGACAGGGGGCCCTACAATGAGCAGTTCTTC | CASSQVDRGPYNEQFF
NA | NA | TRBJ2-2 | TRBV20-1 | TGCAGTGCTAGAGTTGCGTTCGACGTCACCGGGGAGCTGTTTTTT | CSARVAFDVTGELFF
NA | NA | TRBJ2-1 | TRBV2 | TGTGCCAGCAATACCCTCGGAGACACTGAGCAGTTCTTC | CASNTLGDTEQFF
NA | NA | TRBJ2-7 | TRBV5-1 | TGCGCCAGCAGCCCCAGGGGTGGGGAGCAGTACTTC | CASSPRGGEQYF
few | NA | TRBJ1-1 | TRBV7-9 | TGTGCCAGCAGCTCCAACACTGAAGCTTTCTTT | CASSSNTEAFF
NA | NA | TRBJ2-1 | TRBV12-3/TRBV12-4 | TGTGCCAGCAGTTTTTTGGGGGCATCCTACAATGAGCAGTTCTTC | CASSFLGASYNEQFF
NA | NA | TRBJ1-3 | TRBV9 | TGTGCCAGCAGCCGTTCTGGGCGGCAAAGCTCTGGAAACACCATATATTTT | CASSRSGRQSSGNTIYF
NA | NA | TRBJ2-2 | TRBV7-2 | TGTGCCAGCAGCTTCAGACGGCCTAACACCGGGGAGCTGTTTTTT | CASSFRRPNTGELFF
NA | TRBD2 | TRBJ2-7 | TRBV4-1 | TGCGCCAGCAGCCAAATTGTAGCGGGAGCCTACGAGCAGTACTTC | CASSQIVAGAYEQYF
few | NA | TRBJ2-7 | TRBV4-1 | TGCGCCAGCAGCCAACAGGGTCCCTACGAGCAGTACTTC | CASSQQGPYEQYF
NA | TRBD1 | TRBJ1-5 | TRBV6-5 | TGTGCCAGCAGTTCCGCGACAGGGTCAAATCAGCCCCAGCATTTT | CASSSATGSNQPQHF
once | NA | TRBJ2-2 | TRBV7-6 | TGTGCCAGCAGCTTAGATTTGGTGTCGGGTGGGGAGCTGTTTTTT | CASSLDLVSGGELFF
NA | TRBD2 | TRBJ2-1 | TRBV20-1 | TGCAGTGCTAGGACTAGCGGCCTACACTCCTACAATGAGCAGTTCTTC | CSARTSGLHSYNEQFF
NA | TRBD2 | TRBJ2-3 | TRBV20-1 | TGCAGTGCTCCCACCGGGGGGGATTATAGCACAGATACGCAGTATTTT | CSAPTGGDYSTDTQYF
NA | NA | TRBJ2-7 | TRBV15 | TGTGCCACCAGCAGAGTTCAAACCCCCCGAGAGCAGTACTTC | CATSRVQTPREQYF
once | NA | TRBJ2-3 | TRBV20-1 | TGCAGTGCCGCAACCACAGATACGCAGTATTTT | CSAATTDTQYF
NA | NA | TRBJ1-2 | TRBV4-1 | TGCGCCAGCAGCCAAGATCGAGGGGATTTGGGTGGCTACACCTTC | CASSQDRGDLGGYTF
NA | TRBD2 | TRBJ2-1 | TRBV29-1 | TGCAGCGTTGAAGCTCTTGGACTAGCGGGAGTTGGTGAGCAGTTCTTC | CSVEALGLAGVGEQFF
NA | TRBD1 | TRBJ1-1 | TRBV5-1 | TGCGCCAGCAGGGGGACAGACAATGAAGCTTTCTTT | CASRGTDNEAFF
NA | NA | TRBJ1-1 | TRBV7-9 | TGTGCCAGCAGCTTGGGGGTAGAGAGGGAAGCTTTCTTT | CASSLGVEREAFF
few | TRBD2 | TRBJ2-7 | TRBV27 | TGTGCCAGCCGGGATGGGACTAGCGTGGGCTACGAGCAGTACTTC | CASRDGTSVGYEQYF
NA | NA | TRBJ2-7 | TRBV20-1 | TGCAGTGGCCATACAGGGCTCGGCGCCTACGAGCAGTACTTC | CSGHTGLGAYEQYF
once | NA | TRBJ2-7 | TRBV5-1 | TGCGCCAGCAGCGAAGACGGCACCTACGAGCAGTACTTC | CASSEDGTYEQYF
NA | NA | TRBJ1-5 | TRBV12-3/TRBV12-4 | TGTGCCAGCAGTTTAGAAGGGGGCAATCAGCCCCAGCATTTT | CASSLEGGNQPQHF
NA | NA | TRBJ2-3 | TRBV7-6 | TGTGCCAGCAGCCGCCCGGAGGATGGAGATACGCAGTATTTT | CASSRPEDGDTQYF
NA | TRBD2 | TRBJ2-3 | TRBV9 | TGTGCCAGCAGCGAAGCGGGAGGGCCCACAGATACGCAGTATTTT | CASSEAGGPTDTQYF
NA | NA | TRBJ1-1 | TRBV5-1 | TGCGCCAGCAGCTTGGACAGGGCCCCTGAAGCTTTCTTT | CASSLDRAPEAFF
NA | TRBD1 | TRBJ2-7 | TRBV11-2 | TGTGCCAGCAGCGTTGGGACAGGCTACGAGCAGTACTTC | CASSVGTGYEQYF
once | NA | TRBJ2-3 | TRBV5-4 | TGTGCCAGCAGCCCCCTCCCCTCGTCAGATACGCAGTATTTT | CASSPLPSSDTQYF
few | TRBD2 | TRBJ2-7 | TRBV11-2 | TGTGCCAGCAGCGCCGACTCGGGACTAGCGGTTTACGAGCAGTACTTC | CASSADSGLAVYEQYF
NA | TRBD2 | TRBJ2-3 | TRBV12-3/TRBV12-4 | TGTGCCAGCAGTGATGGGACTAGCGGGTTTGATACGCAGTATTTT | CASSDGTSGFDTQYF
NA | NA | TRBJ2-1 | TRBV25-1 | TGTGCCAGCAGTGCAGGGCATGAGCAGTTCTTC | CASSAGHEQFF
NA | TRBD2 | TRBJ2-1 | TRBV7-8 | TGTGCCAGCAGCTTAGGAGGCGGGAGTCAGGTAACCTTTGAGCAGTTCTTC | CASSLGGGSQVTFEQFF
NA | NA | TRBJ2-1 | TRBV7-3 | TGTGCCAGCAGCTTAATGGGCTACAATGAGCAGTTCTTC | CASSLMGYNEQFF
NA | NA | TRBJ2-7 | TRBV5-1 | TGCGCCAGCAGCTTGGACAGCGCCTACGAGCAGTACTTC | CASSLDSAYEQYF
once | NA | TRBJ1-1 | TRBV7-3 | TGTGCCAGCAGCTTAGAGGCAGCCACTGAAGCTTTCTTT | CASSLEAATEAFF
NA | TRBD1 | TRBJ1-2 | TRBV9 | TGTGCCAGCAGCGTAGCGGCAGGGGGCGCCGGCTATGGCTACACCTTC | CASSVAAGGAGYGYTF
NA | TRBD1 | TRBJ2-7 | TRBV20-1 | TGCAGTGCTAGTTCGGGACAGGGGTCTATCTACGAGCAGTACTTC | CSASSGQGSIYEQYF
few | NA | TRBJ1-5 | TRBV15 | TGTGCCACCAGCAGGGATCGAACATTCGACCAGCCCCAGCATTTT | CATSRDRTFDQPQHF
NA | NA | TRBJ2-3 | TRBV7-9 | TGTGCCAGCAGCTTAAGATCAGGCTCTTACGCAGATACGCAGTATTTT | CASSLRSGSYADTQYF
NA | TRBD2 | TRBJ2-7 | TRBV5-4 | TGTGCCAGCAGTGGGACTAGCGGGAGTGAGCAGTACTTC | CASSGTSGSEQYF
few | NA | TRBJ2-3 | TRBV7-9 | TGTGCCAGCGATACCGATCGGGCTAGCAGTAGCACAGATACGCAGTATTTT | CASDTDRASSSTDTQYF